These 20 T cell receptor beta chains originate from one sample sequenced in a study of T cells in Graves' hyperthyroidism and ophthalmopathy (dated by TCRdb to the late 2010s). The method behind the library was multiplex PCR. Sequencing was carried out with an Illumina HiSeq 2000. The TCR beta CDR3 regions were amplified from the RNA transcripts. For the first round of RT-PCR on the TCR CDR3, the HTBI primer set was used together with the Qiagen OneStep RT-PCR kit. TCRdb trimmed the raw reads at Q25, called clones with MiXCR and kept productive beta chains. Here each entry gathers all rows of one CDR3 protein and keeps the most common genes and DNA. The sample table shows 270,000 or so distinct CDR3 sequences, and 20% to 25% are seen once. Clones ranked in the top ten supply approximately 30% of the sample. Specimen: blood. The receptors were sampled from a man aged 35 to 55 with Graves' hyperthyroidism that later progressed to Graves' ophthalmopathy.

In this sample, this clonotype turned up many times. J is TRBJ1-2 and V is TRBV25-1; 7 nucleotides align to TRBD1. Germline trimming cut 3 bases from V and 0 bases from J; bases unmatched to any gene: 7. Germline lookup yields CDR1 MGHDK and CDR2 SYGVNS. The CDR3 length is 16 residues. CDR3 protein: CASSEPGTVTNYGYTF. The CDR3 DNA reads TGTGCCAGCAGTGAGCCCGGGACAGTCACTAACTATGGCTACACCTTC.

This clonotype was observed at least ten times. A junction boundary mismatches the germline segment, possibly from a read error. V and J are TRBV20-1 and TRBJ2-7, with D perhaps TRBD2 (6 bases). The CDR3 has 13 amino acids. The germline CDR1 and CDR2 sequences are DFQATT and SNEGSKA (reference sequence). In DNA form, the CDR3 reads TGCAGTGCTAGAAGAACCCCTAGCGAGCCCCAGCTATTC. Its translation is CSARRTPSEPQLF.

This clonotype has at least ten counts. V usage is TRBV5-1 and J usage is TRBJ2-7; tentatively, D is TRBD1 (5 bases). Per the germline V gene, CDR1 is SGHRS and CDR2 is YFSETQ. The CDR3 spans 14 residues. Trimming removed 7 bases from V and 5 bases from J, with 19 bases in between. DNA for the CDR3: TGCGCCAGCCAGGGTGGGGCGGCGTCCCACGAGCAGTACTTC. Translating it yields CASQGGAASHEQYF.

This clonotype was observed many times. Here the CDR3 DNA reads TGCGCCAGCAGCTTGTTGACAGACCAAGAGACCCAGTACTTC. Amino acid sequence: CASSLLTDQETQYF. This chain links TRBV5-1 with TRBJ2-5, with D perhaps TRBD1 (5 bases). Trimming removed 1 base at V and 0 bases at J, with 7 bases between. This CDR3 has 14 residues. Germline CDR1 reads SGHRS; CDR2 reads YFSETQ.

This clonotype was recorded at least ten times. The CDR3 bases are TGTGCCATCAGCGCATCTGGTAGCCGGAACACCGGGGAGCTGTTTTTT. This codes for CAISASGSRNTGELFF. The chain recombines TRBV10-3 with TRBJ2-2; D is uncertain. Trimming removed 6 bases at V and 1 base at J, with 15 bases between. The length of the CDR3 is 16 residues. Per germline, CDR1 ENHRY and CDR2 SYGVKD.

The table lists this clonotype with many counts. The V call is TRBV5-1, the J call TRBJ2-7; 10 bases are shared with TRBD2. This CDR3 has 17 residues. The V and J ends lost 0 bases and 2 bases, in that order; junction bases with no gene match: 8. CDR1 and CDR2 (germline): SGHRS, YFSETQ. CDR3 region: CASSLGGLAGVPYEQYF. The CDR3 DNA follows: TGCGCCAGCAGCTTGGGGGGGCTAGCGGGAGTCCCCTACGAGCAGTACTTC.

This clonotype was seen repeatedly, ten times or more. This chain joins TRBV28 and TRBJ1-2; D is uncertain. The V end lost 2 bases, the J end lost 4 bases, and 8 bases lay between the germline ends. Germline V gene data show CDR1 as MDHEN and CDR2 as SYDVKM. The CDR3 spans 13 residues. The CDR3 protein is CASSLSPFYGYTF. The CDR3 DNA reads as TGTGCCAGCAGTTTAAGCCCCTTCTATGGCTACACCTTC.

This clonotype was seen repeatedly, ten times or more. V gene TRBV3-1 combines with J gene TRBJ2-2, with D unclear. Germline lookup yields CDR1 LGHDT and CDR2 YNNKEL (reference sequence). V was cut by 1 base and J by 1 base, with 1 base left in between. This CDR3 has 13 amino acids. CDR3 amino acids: CASSQGNTGELFF. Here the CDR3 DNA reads TGTGCCAGCAGCCAAGGGAACACCGGGGAGCTGTTTTTT.

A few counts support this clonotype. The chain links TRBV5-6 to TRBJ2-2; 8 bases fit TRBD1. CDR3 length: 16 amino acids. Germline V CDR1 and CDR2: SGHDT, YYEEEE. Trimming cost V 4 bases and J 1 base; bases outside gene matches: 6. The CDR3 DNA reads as TGTGCCAGCAGCGCCCCACAGGGGGGGAACACCGGGGAGCTGTTTTTT. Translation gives CASSAPQGGNTGELFF.

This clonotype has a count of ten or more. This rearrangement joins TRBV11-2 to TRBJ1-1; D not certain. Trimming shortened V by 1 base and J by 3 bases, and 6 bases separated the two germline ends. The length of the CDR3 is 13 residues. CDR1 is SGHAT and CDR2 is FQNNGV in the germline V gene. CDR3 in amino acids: CASSLAVHTEAFF. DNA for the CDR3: TGTGCCAGCAGCTTAGCGGTACACACTGAAGCTTTCTTT.

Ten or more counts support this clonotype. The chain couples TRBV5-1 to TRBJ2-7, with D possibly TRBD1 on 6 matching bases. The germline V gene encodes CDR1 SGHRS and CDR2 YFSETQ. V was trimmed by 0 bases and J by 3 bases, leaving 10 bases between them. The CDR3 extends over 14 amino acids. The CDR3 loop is CASSLVGRGYEQYF. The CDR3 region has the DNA TGCGCCAGCAGCTTGGTTGGCAGGGGCTACGAGCAGTACTTC.

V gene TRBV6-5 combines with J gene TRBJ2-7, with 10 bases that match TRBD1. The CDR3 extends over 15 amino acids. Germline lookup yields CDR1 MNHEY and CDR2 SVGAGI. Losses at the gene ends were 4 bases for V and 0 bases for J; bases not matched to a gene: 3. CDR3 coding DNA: TGTGCCAGCAGTTCGGGACAGGGGAACTCCTACGAGCAGTACTTC. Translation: CASSSGQGNSYEQYF.

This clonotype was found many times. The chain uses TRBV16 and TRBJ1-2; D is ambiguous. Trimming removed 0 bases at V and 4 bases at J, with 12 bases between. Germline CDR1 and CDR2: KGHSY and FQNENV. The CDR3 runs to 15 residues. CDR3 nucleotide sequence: TGTGCCAGCAGCCAATCCGACCGATACAGCTATGGCTACACCTTC. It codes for CASSQSDRYSYGYTF.

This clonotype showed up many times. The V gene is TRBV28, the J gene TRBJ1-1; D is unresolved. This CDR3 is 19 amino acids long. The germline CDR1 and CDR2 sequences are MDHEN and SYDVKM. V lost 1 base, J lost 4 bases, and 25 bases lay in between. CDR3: CASSLFTYRRLVSGTEAFF. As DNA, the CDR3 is TGTGCCAGCAGTTTATTTACCTACCGACGACTTGTTTCGGGCACTGAAGCTTTCTTT.

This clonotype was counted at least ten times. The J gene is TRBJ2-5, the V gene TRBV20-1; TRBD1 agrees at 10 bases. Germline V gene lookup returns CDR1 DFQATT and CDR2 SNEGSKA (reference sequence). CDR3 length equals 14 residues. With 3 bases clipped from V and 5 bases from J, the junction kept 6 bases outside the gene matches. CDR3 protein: CSARGQGTGETQYF. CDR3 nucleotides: TGCAGTGCTAGGGGACAGGGGACGGGGGAGACCCAGTACTTC.

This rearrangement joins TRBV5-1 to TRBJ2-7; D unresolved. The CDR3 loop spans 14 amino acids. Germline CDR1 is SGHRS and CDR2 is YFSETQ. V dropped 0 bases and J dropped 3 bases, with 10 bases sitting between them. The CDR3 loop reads CASSLVSADYEQYF. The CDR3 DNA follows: TGCGCCAGCAGCTTGGTATCGGCGGACTACGAGCAGTACTTC.

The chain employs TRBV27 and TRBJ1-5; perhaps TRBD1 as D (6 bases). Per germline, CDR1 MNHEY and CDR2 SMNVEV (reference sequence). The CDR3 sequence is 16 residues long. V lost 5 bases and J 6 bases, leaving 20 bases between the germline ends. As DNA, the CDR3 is TGTGCCAGCAGTGAGCCTGTCGGCGGGGGCAGTCAGCCCCAGCATTTT. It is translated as CASSEPVGGGSQPQHF.

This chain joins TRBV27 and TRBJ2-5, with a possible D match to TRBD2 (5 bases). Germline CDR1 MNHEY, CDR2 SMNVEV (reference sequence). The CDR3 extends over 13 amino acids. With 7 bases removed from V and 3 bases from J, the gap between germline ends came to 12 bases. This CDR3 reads CASTVRREETQYF. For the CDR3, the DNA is TGTGCCAGCACAGTGAGGCGGGAAGAGACCCAGTACTTC.

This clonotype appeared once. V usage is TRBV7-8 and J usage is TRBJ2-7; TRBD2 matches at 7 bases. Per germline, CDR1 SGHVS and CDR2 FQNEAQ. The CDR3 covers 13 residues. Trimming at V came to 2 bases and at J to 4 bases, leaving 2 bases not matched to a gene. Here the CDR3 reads CASSLNSGYEQYF. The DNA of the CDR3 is TGTGCCAGCAGCTTAAATAGCGGGTACGAGCAGTACTTC.

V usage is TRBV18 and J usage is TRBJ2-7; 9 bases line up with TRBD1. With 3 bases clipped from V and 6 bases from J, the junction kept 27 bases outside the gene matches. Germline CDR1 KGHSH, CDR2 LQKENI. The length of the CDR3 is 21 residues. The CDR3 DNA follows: TGTGCCAGCTCACCGGGACAGGGATTTTATAGCGCTAGCGCAAGTAATGGCGAGCAGTACTTC. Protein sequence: CASSPGQGFYSASASNGEQYF.